The clone carrying this T cell receptor (beta chain) was counted between two and nine times. The sample belongs to a study of T-cell memory formation after mild COVID-19. One entry per CDR3 protein results from TCRdb running MiXCR on the 5' RACE reads. The sample has 300,000 to 350,000 distinct CDR3 sequences; over 10% are singletons. The source is a man aged 18 to 35 who had mild COVID-19 (a few samples of this study predate the infection). Cell type and time point are not known. The sample consisted of PBMCs or a T cell subset sorted from them (not recorded which).

The CDR3 protein is CASSLGTGNLEQYF. CDR3 nucleotides: TGTGCCAGCAGCTTAGGGACAGGGAATCTCGAGCAGTACTTC. V usage is TRBV13 and J usage is TRBJ2-7; 7 bases match TRBD1. This CDR3 has 14 residues. Germline assignment: CDR1 PRHDT and CDR2 FYEKMQ (reference sequence). Trimming took 0 bases from V and 6 from J; bases not matched to a gene: 5.